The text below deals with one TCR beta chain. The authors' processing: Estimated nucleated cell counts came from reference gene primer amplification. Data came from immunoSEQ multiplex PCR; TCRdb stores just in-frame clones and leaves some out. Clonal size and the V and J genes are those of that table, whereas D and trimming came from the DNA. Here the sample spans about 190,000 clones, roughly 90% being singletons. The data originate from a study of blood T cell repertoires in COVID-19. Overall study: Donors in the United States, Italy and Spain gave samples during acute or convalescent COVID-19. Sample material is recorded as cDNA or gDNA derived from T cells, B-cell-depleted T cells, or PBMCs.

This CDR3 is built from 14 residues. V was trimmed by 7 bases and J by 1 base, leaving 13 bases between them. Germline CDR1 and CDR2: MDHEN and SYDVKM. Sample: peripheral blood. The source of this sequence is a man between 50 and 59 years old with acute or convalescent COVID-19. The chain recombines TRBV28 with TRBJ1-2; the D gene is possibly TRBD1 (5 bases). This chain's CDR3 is CASTGAGYNYGYTF. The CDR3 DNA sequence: TGTGCCAGCACTGGGGCAGGGTATAACTATGGCTACACCTTC.